This T cell receptor (beta chain) appears in the sequencing data of a study of OX40 agonist ivuxolimab in advanced cancers. About the full investigation: Ivuxolimab, which targeted the costimulatory receptor OX40 (CD134), was an agonistic, fully human IgG2 monoclonal antibody. Intravenous ivuxolimab was administered to patients every 2 weeks at six dose levels: 0.01, 0.1, 0.3, 1.5, 3 and 10 mg/kg. Of the roughly 52 dose-escalation patients, hepatocellular carcinoma was present in 19, melanoma in approximately 15, renal cell carcinoma in 9 and head and neck cancer in 9. A male proportion of roughly 80% and a mean age of approximately 55 years, ranging from about 20 to 85, were recorded for the dose-escalation cohort. Prior anti-PD-1, anti-PD-L1 or anti-CTLA-4 therapy was permitted, and checkpoint inhibitors had been received by roughly 42% of dose-escalation patients. Partial responses occurred in three dose-escalation patients, of whom one had hepatocellular carcinoma and two had cutaneous melanoma. The point of sequencing TCRbeta in the periphery was to test whether ivuxolimab changed TCR sequence diversity and drove clonal T-cell expansion. The paper reports the monotherapy dose-escalation portion (N of about 56 patients) of the phase I ivuxolimab trial.

The investigation overall reported the following: After ivuxolimab, more expanded clones were found on average in CD8+ T cells than in CD4+ T cells. Low levels of normalized T-cell clonal expansion were also seen in some patients who did not respond. At doses of 0.1 to 3.0 mg/kg, clonal expansion of both CD4+ and CD8+ blood T cells was observed from baseline to week 6. Antigen specificity was not determined for the clonally expanded peripheral T cells. Partial responders in the 0.1-3.0 mg/kg groups had among the lowest normalized peripheral clonal expansion, especially among CD8+ T cells.

Patients with autoimmune disease history or receiving systemic immunosuppression were excluded from the trial. Peripheral blood for TCR sequencing was collected from all dose cohorts at baseline, on cycle 4 day 1, and on cycle 7 day 1. Samples came from an open-label, multicenter, first-in-human phase I dose-escalation trial of ivuxolimab. Adults with locally advanced or metastatic head and neck squamous cell, hepatocellular, melanoma or renal cell carcinoma were enrolled in the trial. CD4+ and CD8+ T cells were sorted separately from peripheral blood before TCR sequencing. For sequencing of the TCRbeta CDR3 region, genomic DNA was extracted from the sorted cells. The immunoSEQ Assay was used for sequencing of TCRbeta CDR3 regions. TCRdb holds this immuneACCESS table with in-frame rearrangements only. Some clones are missing; in checked studies, unresolved V genes explain under half, and the rest has no known cause. For this sample the table gives tens of thousands of clones, of which roughly nine tenths were detected only once. The biggest ten clones account for about 0.2% of the sample.

Note on this clone: It lacks a known antigen. Within one base of it there is no much larger clone, and no base qualities were kept.

From the cysteine through the phenylalanine, the CDR3 covers 18 amino acids. The kept DNA is CDR3 alone, 54 bases in frame from the first base. Trimmed from V: 2 bases; trimmed from J: 6 bases; junction bases lacking a gene match: 11. The germline V gene sets CDR1 to SGHVS and CDR2 to FNYEAQ. The sequence was obtained from an adult with an advanced solid tumor such as melanoma, head and neck, liver or kidney cancer. This sample comprised CD4+ or CD8+ T cells sorted from blood, obtained in a trial of the OX40 agonist ivuxolimab. Recombination connected TRBV7-6 to TRBJ1-6, with 9 junctional bases fitting TRBD1. The sequenced DNA: TGTGCCAGCAGCTTAACCGGAACAGGGGGCTTCACTAATTCACCCCTCCACTTT. Translation gives CASSLTGTGGFTNSPLHF.